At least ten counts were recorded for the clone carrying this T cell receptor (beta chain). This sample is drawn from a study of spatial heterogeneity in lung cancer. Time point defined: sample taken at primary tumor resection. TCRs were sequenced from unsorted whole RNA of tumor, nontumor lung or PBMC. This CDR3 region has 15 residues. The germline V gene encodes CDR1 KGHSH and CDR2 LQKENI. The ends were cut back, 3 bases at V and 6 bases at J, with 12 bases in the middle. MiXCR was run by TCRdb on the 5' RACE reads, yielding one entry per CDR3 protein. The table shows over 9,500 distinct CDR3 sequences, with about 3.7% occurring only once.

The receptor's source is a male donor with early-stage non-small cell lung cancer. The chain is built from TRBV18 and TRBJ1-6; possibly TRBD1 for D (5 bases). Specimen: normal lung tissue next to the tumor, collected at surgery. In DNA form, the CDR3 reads TGTGCCAGCTCACCGGTCGGGGGTTTTAATTCACCCCTCCACTTT. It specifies CASSPVGGFNSPLHF.